This T cell receptor (beta chain) was documented in a study of T cells in localized non-small cell lung cancer. This table comes from immunoSEQ multiplex PCR, and its TCRdb copy is limited to in-frame clones, with some not included. The sample records around 30,000 clones, about 82% being singletons. This clone was detected only a few times. The CDR3 sequence is 13 residues long. From germline, CDR1 is LGHNA and CDR2 YNFKEQ. The V end lost 1 base, the J end lost 7 bases, and 8 bases lay between the germline ends. The chain links TRBV4-2 to TRBJ1-5, with unresolved D. The source is a male donor aged 60 or older with stage III squamous cell lung carcinoma. The material sequenced was peripheral blood, taken before any cancer treatment. The CDR3 is CASSQVGRQPQHF. CDR3 nucleotide sequence: TGTGCCAGCAGCCAAGTAGGAAGGCAGCCCCAGCATTTT.